This is a list of T cell receptor beta chains from one sample in a study of blood T cell repertoires in COVID-19. Method: immunoSEQ multiplex PCR; TCRdb's copy keeps in-frame clones and lacks some. Seen here are almost 95,000 clones, about 86% observed once, and the top ten hold 6.3%. Sequenced material: peripheral blood. The origin of the receptors is a man aged 55 to 69 with acute or convalescent COVID-19. Both conserved end residues are part of each CDR3. The D gene is left open where the match is weak. Size tells how often a clone was seen (once, few, many) or the class of an expanded clone, and some rows leave it out.

size: .
D: .
J: TRBJ2-3
V: TRBV7-9
DNA: TGTGCCAGCAGCTTAGGGGCGTATATAGATACGCAGTATTTT
CDR3: CASSLGAYIDTQYF

size: .
D: .
J: TRBJ1-2
V: TRBV9
DNA: TGTGCCAGCAGCGTAGGGCGGGTGAGCTATGGCTACACCTTC
CDR3: CASSVGRVSYGYTF

size: .
D: .
J: TRBJ1-2
V: TRBV6-1
DNA: TGTGCCAGCAGTGAAGCGCAGGGGTTGGAGGATGGCTACACCTTC
CDR3: CASSEAQGLEDGYTF

size: .
D: .
J: TRBJ2-5
V: TRBV3-1/TRBV3-2
DNA: TGTGCCAGCAGCCCCAGGCGAGCCCAAGAGACCCAGTACTTC
CDR3: CASSPRRAQETQYF

size: .
D: .
J: TRBJ1-1
V: TRBV21-1
DNA: TGTGCCAGCAGCTCCTCAGACAGGGAGGACACTGAAGCTTTCTTT
CDR3: CASSSSDREDTEAFF

size: .
D: .
J: TRBJ1-2
V: TRBV15
DNA: TGTGCCACCAGCAGAAATTCGAGGTCCACCTTC
CDR3: CATSRNSRSTF

size: few
D: .
J: TRBJ2-1
V: TRBV30
DNA: TGTGCCTGGAGTTCTAGGAACAATGAGCAGTTCTTC
CDR3: CAWSSRNNEQFF

size: .
D: .
J: TRBJ1-6
V: TRBV9
DNA: TGTGCCAGCAGCACCAGACAGAATTCACCCCTCCACTTT
CDR3: CASSTRQNSPLHF

size: few
D: .
J: TRBJ1-3
V: TRBV9
DNA: TGTGCCAGCAGCGAAGAGGTTGGCTCTGGAAACACCATATATTTT
CDR3: CASSEEVGSGNTIYF

size: .
D: TRBD2
J: TRBJ2-7
V: TRBV5-1
DNA: TGCGCCAGCAGCCTACTCCCAGGACTAGCGGGGGTTATTGAGCAGTACTTC
CDR3: CASSLLPGLAGVIEQYF

size: .
D: TRBD1
J: TRBJ1-2
V: TRBV6-4
DNA: TGTGCCAGCACCCCCCCGCCCAGGGGGCTACTCTATGGCTACACCTTC
CDR3: CASTPPPRGLLYGYTF

size: .
D: TRBD1
J: TRBJ2-3
V: TRBV9
DNA: TGTGCCAGCAGTAACACACCCGGACAGGGTCTAGATACGCAGTATTTT
CDR3: CASSNTPGQGLDTQYF

size: .
D: TRBD1
J: TRBJ1-2
V: TRBV4-3
DNA: TGCGCCAGCAGCCAAGACCAGAACAGGGGCGTCCTATATGGCTACACCTTC
CDR3: CASSQDQNRGVLYGYTF

size: .
D: TRBD1
J: TRBJ1-1
V: TRBV11-2
DNA: TGTGCCAGCAGCCTTGATGGACAGGGGAGGACTGAAGCTTTCTTT
CDR3: CASSLDGQGRTEAFF

size: .
D: TRBD1
J: TRBJ2-7
V: TRBV6-2/TRBV6-3
DNA: TGTGCCAGCAGTTACTCGCGGGACAGGGTTTCCTACGAGCAGTACTTC
CDR3: CASSYSRDRVSYEQYF

size: .
D: .
J: TRBJ2-3
V: TRBV6-5
DNA: TGTGCCAGCAGGAGAAAAACAGATACGCAGTATTTT
CDR3: CASRRKTDTQYF

size: .
D: .
J: TRBJ1-1
V: TRBV9
DNA: TGTGCCAGCAGCGCGTGGGGTTTACAGGAGACTGAAGCTTTCTTT
CDR3: CASSAWGLQETEAFF

size: few
D: .
J: TRBJ1-1
V: TRBV19
DNA: TGTGCCAGTAGTATTCTTATCGGGAACACTGAAGCTTTCTTT
CDR3: CASSILIGNTEAFF

size: few
D: .
J: TRBJ1-4
V: TRBV30
DNA: TGTGCCTGGACGGTGCAGGAAAATGAAAAACTGTTTTTT
CDR3: CAWTVQENEKLFF

size: .
D: .
J: TRBJ2-3
V: TRBV19
DNA: TGTGCCAGTAGTATAATCCCAGGGTCAGATACGCAGTATTTT
CDR3: CASSIIPGSDTQYF

size: .
D: .
J: TRBJ1-2
V: TRBV18
DNA: TGTGCCAGCTCGCCCGACAGCTATGGCTACACCTTC
CDR3: CASSPDSYGYTF

size: .
D: .
J: TRBJ2-2
V: TRBV28
DNA: TGTGCCAGCAGTTTGACGGGTCGGGAGCTGTTTTTT
CDR3: CASSLTGRELFF

size: .
D: TRBD1
J: TRBJ1-1
V: TRBV3-1/TRBV3-2
DNA: TGTGCCAGCAGCCAACCAGGGGGCACTGAAGCTTTCTTT
CDR3: CASSQPGGTEAFF

size: .
D: .
J: TRBJ1-2
V: TRBV3-1/TRBV3-2
DNA: TGTGCCAGCAGAGATACAGGTGCTTATCTCTATGGCTACACCTTC
CDR3: CASRDTGAYLYGYTF

size: .
D: .
J: TRBJ1-1
V: TRBV9
DNA: TGTGCCAGCAGCTCAGACCAGGGTTTGAACACTGAAGCTTTCTTT
CDR3: CASSSDQGLNTEAFF

size: .
D: TRBD1
J: TRBJ2-1
V: TRBV7-2
DNA: TGTGCCAGCAGCACCGGTCGGGACAGGGGGAATGAGCAGTTCTTC
CDR3: CASSTGRDRGNEQFF

size: .
D: TRBD1
J: TRBJ1-3
V: TRBV30
DNA: TGTGCCTGGAGTGTACTACAGGGGCGAAACACCATATATTTT
CDR3: CAWSVLQGRNTIYF

size: .
D: .
J: TRBJ2-2
V: TRBV24-1
DNA: TGTGCCACCAGTGATTTGCCCCACTTAAACACCGGGGAGCTGTTTTTT
CDR3: CATSDLPHLNTGELFF

size: .
D: TRBD2
J: TRBJ2-3
V: TRBV9
DNA: TGTGCCAGCAGCGTGGGACTAGCTAGCACAGATACGCAGTATTTT
CDR3: CASSVGLASTDTQYF

size: few
D: TRBD2
J: TRBJ2-5
V: TRBV6-2/TRBV6-3
DNA: TGTGCCAGCAGTGACTGGACTAGCTCGGAGACCCAGTACTTC
CDR3: CASSDWTSSETQYF

size: .
D: .
J: TRBJ1-2
V: TRBV12-5
DNA: TGTGCTAGTGGTTTGGGAGAGAGCCGCTTGGGCTACACCTTC
CDR3: CASGLGESRLGYTF

size: .
D: .
J: TRBJ1-6
V: TRBV25-1
DNA: TGTGCCAGCAGTGAATATGGATGGAGCTCCTATAATTCACCCCTCCACTTT
CDR3: CASSEYGWSSYNSPLHF

size: .
D: .
J: TRBJ2-2
V: TRBV14
DNA: TGTGCCAGCAGCCTACAGGGAACCGGGGAGCTGTTTTTT
CDR3: CASSLQGTGELFF

size: .
D: TRBD2
J: TRBJ2-2
V: TRBV6-2/TRBV6-3
DNA: TGTGCCAGCAGCCTAACTAGCGGGGGCACCGGGGAGCTGTTTTTT
CDR3: CASSLTSGGTGELFF

size: .
D: TRBD2
J: TRBJ2-3
V: TRBV9
DNA: TGTGCCAGCAGCGTCCGACCGGGACTAGACACAGATACGCAGTATTTT
CDR3: CASSVRPGLDTDTQYF

size: .
D: TRBD1
J: TRBJ1-4
V: TRBV27
DNA: TGTGCCAGCAGTTTATTCAGGGGGGAAAAACTGTTTTTT
CDR3: CASSLFRGEKLFF